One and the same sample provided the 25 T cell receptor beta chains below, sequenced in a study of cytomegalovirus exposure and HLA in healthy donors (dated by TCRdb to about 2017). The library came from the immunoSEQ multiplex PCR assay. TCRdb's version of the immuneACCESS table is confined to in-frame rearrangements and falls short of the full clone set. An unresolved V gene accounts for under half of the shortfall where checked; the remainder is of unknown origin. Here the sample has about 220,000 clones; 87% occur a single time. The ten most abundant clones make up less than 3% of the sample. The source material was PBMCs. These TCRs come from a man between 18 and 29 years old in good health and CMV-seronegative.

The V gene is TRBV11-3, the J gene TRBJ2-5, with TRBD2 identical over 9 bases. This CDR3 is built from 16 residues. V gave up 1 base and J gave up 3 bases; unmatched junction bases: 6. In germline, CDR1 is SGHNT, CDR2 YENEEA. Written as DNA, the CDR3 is TGTGCCAGCAGCTTAGGATCGGTAGCGGGGGAAGAGACCCAGTACTTC. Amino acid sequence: CASSLGSVAGEETQYF.

Here the CDR3 DNA reads TGCGCCAGCAGCCACGCACAGGGCGGGAGGAGAGGTGAGCAGTTCTTC. It codes for CASSHAQGGRRGEQFF. The genes are TRBV4-3 and TRBJ2-1, with 8 positions matching TRBD2. V shed 3 bases, J shed 9 bases, and the junction held 13 bases outside the gene matches. In germline, CDR1 is LGHNA, CDR2 YSLEER. This CDR3 has 16 residues.

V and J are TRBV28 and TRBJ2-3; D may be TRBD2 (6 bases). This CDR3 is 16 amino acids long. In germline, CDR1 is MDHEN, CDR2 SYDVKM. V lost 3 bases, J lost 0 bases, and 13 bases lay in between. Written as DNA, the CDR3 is TGTGCCAGCAGTTTCGCGGGAAGGGGTAGCACAGATACGCAGTATTTT. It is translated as CASSFAGRGSTDTQYF.

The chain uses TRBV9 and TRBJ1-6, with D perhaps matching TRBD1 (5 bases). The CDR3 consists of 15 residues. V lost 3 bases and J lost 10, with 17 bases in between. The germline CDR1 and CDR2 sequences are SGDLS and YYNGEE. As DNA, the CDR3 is TGTGCCAGCAGCGCCGACAGTAAGGGAGGCTCACCCCTCCACTTT. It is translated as CASSADSKGGSPLHF.

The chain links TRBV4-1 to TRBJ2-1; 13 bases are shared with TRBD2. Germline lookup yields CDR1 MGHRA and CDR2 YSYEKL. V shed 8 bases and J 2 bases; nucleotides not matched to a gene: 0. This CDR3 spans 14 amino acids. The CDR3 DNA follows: TGCGCCAGCGGACTAGCGGGGGCCTACAATGAGCAGTTCTTC. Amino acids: CASGLAGAYNEQFF.

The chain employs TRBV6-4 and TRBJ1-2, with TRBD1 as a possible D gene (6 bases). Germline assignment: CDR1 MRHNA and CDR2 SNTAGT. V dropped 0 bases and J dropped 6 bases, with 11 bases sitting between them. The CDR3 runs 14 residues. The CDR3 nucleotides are TGTGCCAGCAGTGACTCGGGGGGGGCGCATGGCTACACCTTC. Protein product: CASSDSGGAHGYTF.

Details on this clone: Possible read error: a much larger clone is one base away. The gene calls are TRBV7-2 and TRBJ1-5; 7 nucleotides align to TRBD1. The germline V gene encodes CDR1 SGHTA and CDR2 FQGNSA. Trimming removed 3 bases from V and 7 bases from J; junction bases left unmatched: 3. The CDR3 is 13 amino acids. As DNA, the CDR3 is TGTGCCAGCAGCTTTGACAGGGACCAGCCCCAGCATTTT. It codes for CASSFDRDQPQHF.

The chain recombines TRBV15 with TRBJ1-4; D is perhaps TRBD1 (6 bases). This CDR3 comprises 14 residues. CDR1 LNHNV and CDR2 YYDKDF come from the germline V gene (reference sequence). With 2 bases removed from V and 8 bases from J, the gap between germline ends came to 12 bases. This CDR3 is CATSRNRENEKLFF. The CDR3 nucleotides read TGTGCCACCAGCAGAAACAGGGAGAACGAAAAACTGTTTTTT.

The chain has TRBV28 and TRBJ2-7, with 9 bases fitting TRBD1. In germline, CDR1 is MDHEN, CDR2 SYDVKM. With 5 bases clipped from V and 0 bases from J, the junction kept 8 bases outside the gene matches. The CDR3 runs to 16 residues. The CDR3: CASSRDRVFGSYEQYF. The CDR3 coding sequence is TGTGCCAGCAGTCGGGACAGGGTGTTCGGCTCCTACGAGCAGTACTTC.

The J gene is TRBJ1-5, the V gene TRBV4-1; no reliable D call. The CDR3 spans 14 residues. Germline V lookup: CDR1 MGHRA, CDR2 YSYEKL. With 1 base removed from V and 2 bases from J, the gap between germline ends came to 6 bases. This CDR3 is CASSQGARNQPQHF. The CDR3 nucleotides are TGCGCCAGCAGCCAAGGGGCCCGCAATCAGCCCCAGCATTTT.

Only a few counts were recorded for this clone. The CDR3 bases are TGTGCCAGCAGCTTATCTAGCGGGAAAGCCTACGAGCAGTACTTC. This gives the protein CASSLSSGKAYEQYF. This chain joins TRBV7-2 and TRBJ2-7, with TRBD2 matching 9 bases. This CDR3 has 15 residues. The junction had 4 bases not matched to a gene; V was cut back by 2 bases and J by 2 bases. The germline gives CDR1 SGHTA, CDR2 FQGNSA.

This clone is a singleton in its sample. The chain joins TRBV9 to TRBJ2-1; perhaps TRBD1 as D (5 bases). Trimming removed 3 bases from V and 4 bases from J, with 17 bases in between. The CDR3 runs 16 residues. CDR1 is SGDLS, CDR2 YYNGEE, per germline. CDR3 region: CASSGDLGGAYNEQFF. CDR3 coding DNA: TGTGCCAGCAGCGGGGATTTAGGTGGGGCATACAATGAGCAGTTCTTC.

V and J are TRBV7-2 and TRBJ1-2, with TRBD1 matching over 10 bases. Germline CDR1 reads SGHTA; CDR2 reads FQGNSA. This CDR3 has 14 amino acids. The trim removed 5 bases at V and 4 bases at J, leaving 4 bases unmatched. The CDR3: CASSTRQGAYGYTF. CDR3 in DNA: TGTGCCAGCAGCACACGACAGGGGGCCTATGGCTACACCTTC.

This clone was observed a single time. This chain's CDR3 is CASSEAESSVASTDTQYF. As DNA, the CDR3 is TGTGCCAGCAGTGAAGCGGAATCTAGCGTAGCTAGCACAGATACGCAGTATTTT. The chain uses TRBV6-1 and TRBJ2-3, with D possibly matching TRBD2 (6 bases). The CDR3 runs to 18 residues. V lost 0 bases and J lost 0, with 16 bases in between. The germline V gene has CDR1 MNHNS and CDR2 SASEGT.

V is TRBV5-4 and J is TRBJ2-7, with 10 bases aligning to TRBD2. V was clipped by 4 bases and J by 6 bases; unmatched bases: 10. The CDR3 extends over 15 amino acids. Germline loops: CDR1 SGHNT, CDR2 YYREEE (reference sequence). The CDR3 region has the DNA TGTGCCAGCAGCCGGCAAGCGGGAGGGGGGGCCGAGCAGTACTTC. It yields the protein CASSRQAGGGAEQYF. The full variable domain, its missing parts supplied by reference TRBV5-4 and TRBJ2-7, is ETGVTQSPTHLIKTRGQQVTLRCSSQSGHNTVSWYQQALGQGPQFIFQYYREEENGRGNFPPRFSGLQFPNYSSELNVNALELDDSALYLCASSRQAGGGAEQYFGPGTRLTVT.

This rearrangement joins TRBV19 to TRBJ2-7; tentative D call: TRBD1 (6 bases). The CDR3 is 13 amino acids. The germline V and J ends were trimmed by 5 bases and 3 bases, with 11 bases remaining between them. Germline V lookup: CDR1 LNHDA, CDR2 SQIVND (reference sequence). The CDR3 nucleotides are TGTGCCAGTAGTCCCGGGACAAACTACGAGCAGTACTTC. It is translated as CASSPGTNYEQYF.

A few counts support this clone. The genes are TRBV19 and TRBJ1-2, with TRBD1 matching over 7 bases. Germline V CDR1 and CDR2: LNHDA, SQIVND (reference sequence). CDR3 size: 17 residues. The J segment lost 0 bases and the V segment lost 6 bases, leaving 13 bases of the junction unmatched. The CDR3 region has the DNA TGTGCCAGTAGGGGGGACAGATCGGCCTTAGCTAACTATGGCTACACCTTC. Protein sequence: CASRGDRSALANYGYTF.

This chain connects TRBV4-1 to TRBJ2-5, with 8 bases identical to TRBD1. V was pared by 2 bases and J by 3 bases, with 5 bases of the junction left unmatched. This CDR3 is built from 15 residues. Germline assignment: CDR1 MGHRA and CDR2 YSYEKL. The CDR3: CASSQSPQGEETQYF. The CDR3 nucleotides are TGCGCCAGCAGCCAATCCCCACAGGGGGAAGAGACCCAGTACTTC.

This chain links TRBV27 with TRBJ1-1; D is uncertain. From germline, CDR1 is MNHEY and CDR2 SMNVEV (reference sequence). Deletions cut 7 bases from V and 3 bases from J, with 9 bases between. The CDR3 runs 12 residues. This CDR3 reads CASTDWYTEAFF. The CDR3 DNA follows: TGTGCCAGCACCGACTGGTACACTGAAGCTTTCTTT.

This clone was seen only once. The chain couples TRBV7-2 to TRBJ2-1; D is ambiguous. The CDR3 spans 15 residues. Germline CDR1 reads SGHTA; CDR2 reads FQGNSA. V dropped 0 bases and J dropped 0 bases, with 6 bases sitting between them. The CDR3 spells CASSLAWSSYNEQFF. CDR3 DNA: TGTGCCAGCAGCTTAGCCTGGAGCTCCTACAATGAGCAGTTCTTC.

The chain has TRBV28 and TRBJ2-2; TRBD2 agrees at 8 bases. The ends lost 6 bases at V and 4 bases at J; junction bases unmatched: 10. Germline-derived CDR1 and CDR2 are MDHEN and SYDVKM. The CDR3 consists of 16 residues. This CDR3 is CASSQTSGRGTGELFF. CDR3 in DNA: TGTGCCAGCAGCCAAACTAGCGGACGTGGCACCGGGGAGCTGTTTTTT.

The CDR3: CASSPGQGINQPQHF. The CDR3, as DNA: TGTGCCAGCAGCCCAGGACAGGGAATAAATCAGCCCCAGCATTTT. The rearrangement joins TRBV5-6 to TRBJ1-5; 8 positions agree with TRBD1. V gave up 4 bases and J gave up 4 bases; unmatched junction bases: 7. Germline-derived CDR1 and CDR2 are SGHDT and YYEEEE. The CDR3 spans 15 residues.

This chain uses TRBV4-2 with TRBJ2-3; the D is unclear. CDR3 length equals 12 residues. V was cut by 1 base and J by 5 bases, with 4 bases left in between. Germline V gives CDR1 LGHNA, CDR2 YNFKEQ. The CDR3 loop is CASSQVRDTQYF. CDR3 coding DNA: TGTGCCAGCAGCCAAGTTAGAGATACGCAGTATTTT.

In DNA, the CDR3 is TGTGCCAGCAGTTACTCGAGTGGCGGGAGTCCTGGGGAGCTGTTTTTT. Its protein product is CASSYSSGGSPGELFF. The chain uses TRBV6-6 and TRBJ2-2, with TRBD2 matching 7 bases. J was trimmed by 8 bases and V by 0 bases; bases with no gene match: 9. Germline V gene data show CDR1 as MNHNY and CDR2 as SVGAGI (reference sequence). There are 16 residues in the CDR3.

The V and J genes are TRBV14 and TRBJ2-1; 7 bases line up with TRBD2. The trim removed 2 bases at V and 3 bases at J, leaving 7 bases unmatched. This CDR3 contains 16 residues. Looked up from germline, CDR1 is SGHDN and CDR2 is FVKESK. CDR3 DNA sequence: TGTGCCAGCAGCCAAAGGCGGCTAGCGGACTACAATGAGCAGTTCTTC. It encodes CASSQRRLADYNEQFF.